This T cell receptor beta chain was identified in a study of OX40 agonist ivuxolimab in advanced cancers. TCRdb's copy holds only in-frame clones and misses some; the assay was immunoSEQ multiplex PCR. The table includes about 81,000 clones, more than 75% detected once. To note about this clone: Its antigen is as yet unknown.

General study findings and limits: There was clonal expansion of CD4+ and CD8+ blood T cells by week 6 at 0.1 to 3.0 mg/kg.

CDR3 length: 13 residues. Germline values: CDR1 SGHNT, CDR2 YYREEE (reference sequence). V was pared by 4 bases and J by 8 bases, with 15 bases between. This chain connects TRBV5-4 to TRBJ1-2; D uncertain. The sequence derives from an adult with an advanced solid tumor such as melanoma, head and neck, liver or kidney cancer. The sample here was CD4+ or CD8+ T cells sorted from blood, taken in a trial of the OX40 agonist ivuxolimab. The CDR3 reads CASSRDPAAGYTF. In nucleotides, the CDR3 is TGTGCCAGCAGCCGAGATCCCGCGGCGGGCTACACCTTC. Full variable domain (remainder filled in from reference TRBV5-4 and TRBJ1-2): ETGVTQSPTHLIKTRGQQVTLRCSSQSGHNTVSWYQQALGQGPQFIFQYYREEENGRGNFPPRFSGLQFPNYSSELNVNALELDDSALYLCASSRDPAAGYTFGSGTRLTVV.